The rows below give T cell receptor beta chains drawn from one sample of a study of shared clonotypes between healthy human individuals. The repertoire was sequenced with immunoSEQ multiplex PCR; TCRdb's copy has only in-frame clones and lacks some. This sample has millions of clones; 93% occur once, and the top ten carry over 1.5%. Sequencing was done on a sample of naive CD8+ T cells from PBMCs. These receptors came from a man between 18 and 35 years old in good health. Some clones in this sample may be carry-over from other donors' samples. CDR3s include the opening cysteine and the closing phenylalanine or tryptophan. Fields, in order: D gene, clone size, J gene, V gene, CDR3 protein, CDR3 DNA. D genes are given only for firm matches. Clone sizes are given selectively: once, few, many, or a class where the clone is expanded.

>.|.|TRBJ1-4|TRBV7-2
CASSPDIGSEKLFF
TGTGCCAGCAGCCCCGACATTGGCAGTGAAAAACTGTTTTTT
>TRBD2|once|TRBJ2-2|TRBV27
CASSGRANGELFF
TGTGCCAGCAGCGGGAGGGCCAACGGGGAGCTGTTTTTT
>.|.|TRBJ1-5|TRBV27
CASRLQSNQPQHF
TGTGCCAGCAGGCTTCAAAGCAATCAGCCCCAGCATTTT
>.|.|TRBJ1-1|TRBV27
CASSFSLNTEAFF
TGTGCCAGCAGTTTTAGTCTGAACACTGAAGCTTTCTTT
>TRBD2|.|TRBJ2-3|TRBV4-1
CASSQTGPGLGADTQYF
TGCGCCAGCAGCCAGACGGGACCCGGACTAGGGGCAGATACGCAGTATTTT
>.|.|TRBJ1-1|TRBV25-1
CASSGGRILMNTEAFF
TGTGCCAGCAGTGGGGGACGGATCCTCATGAACACTGAAGCTTTCTTT
>TRBD2|.|TRBJ2-3|TRBV27
CASSSTLRLAEATDTQYF
TGTGCCAGCAGTTCCACTCTGAGACTAGCCGAGGCGACAGATACGCAGTATTTT
>.|.|TRBJ1-2|TRBV5-6
CASSLPSETGAYYGYTF
TGTGCCAGCAGCTTACCCTCTGAGACAGGAGCCTACTATGGCTACACCTTC
>TRBD1|once|TRBJ2-7|TRBV27
CASSFEQGAFNEQYF
TGTGCCAGCAGTTTCGAACAGGGGGCTTTTAACGAGCAGTACTTC
>.|once|TRBJ1-1|TRBV5-1
CASSLRGLNTEAFF
TGCGCCAGCAGCTTAAGGGGCCTGAACACTGAAGCTTTCTTT
>.|.|TRBJ1-1|TRBV7-9
CASSPNGRDTEAFF
TGTGCCAGCAGCCCAAATGGACGGGACACTGAAGCTTTCTTT
>.|.|TRBJ2-2|TRBV7-9
CASSLVLGPGELFF
TGTGCCAGCAGCTTAGTATTGGGTCCCGGGGAGCTGTTTTTT
>TRBD1|.|TRBJ1-1|TRBV29-1
CSVEETGGFMNTEAFF
TGCAGCGTTGAGGAGACAGGGGGTTTCATGAACACTGAAGCTTTCTTT
>.|.|TRBJ2-2|TRBV19
CASSINVAPGNELFF
TGTGCCAGTAGTATCAACGTTGCACCCGGAAACGAGCTGTTTTTT
>.|.|TRBJ1-1|TRBV7-9
CASSLGAAAEAFF
TGTGCCAGCAGCTTAGGGGCAGCCGCAGAAGCTTTCTTT
>TRBD1|.|TRBJ1-1|TRBV28
CASSQTRTGLISGTEAFF
TGTGCCAGCAGCCAGACCCGGACAGGGTTAATATCTGGCACTGAAGCTTTCTTT
>.|.|TRBJ1-4|TRBV7-9
CASSWGSEKLFF
TGTGCCAGCAGCTGGGGCTCTGAAAAACTGTTTTTT
>.|.|TRBJ1-1|TRBV25-1
CASKDPRSTEAFF
TGTGCCAGCAAGGATCCCAGGAGCACTGAAGCTTTCTTT
>.|.|TRBJ1-1|TRBV11-2
CASSLGGRDTEAFF
TGTGCCAGCAGCTTAGGAGGCAGGGACACTGAAGCTTTCTTT
>.|few|TRBJ2-7|TRBV28
CASSLFGYEQYF
TGTGCCAGCAGTTTATTCGGGTACGAGCAGTACTTC
>TRBD2|.|TRBJ2-1|TRBV7-9
CASNNLQRTSGPYNEQFF
TGTGCCAGCAACAACCTTCAAAGGACTAGCGGGCCCTACAATGAGCAGTTCTTC
>.|.|TRBJ2-1|TRBV25-1
CASSEYVQNEQFF
TGTGCCAGCAGTGAATACGTGCAAAATGAGCAGTTCTTC
>.|few|TRBJ2-2|TRBV27
CASTISMGGNGELFF
TGTGCCAGCACCATCAGTATGGGGGGAAACGGGGAGCTGTTTTTT
>TRBD1|.|TRBJ1-1|TRBV9
CASSGQGRNTEAFF
TGTGCCAGCAGCGGACAGGGGAGAAACACTGAAGCTTTCTTT
>TRBD1|few|TRBJ2-7|TRBV27
CASSFGTGHIAQYF
TGTGCCAGCAGTTTCGGGACAGGTCATATAGCGCAGTACTTC
>TRBD2|.|TRBJ2-3|TRBV7-8
CASSEGTSGSVDTQYF
TGTGCCAGCAGCGAGGGGACTAGCGGGAGTGTAGATACGCAGTATTTT
>.|.|TRBJ2-7|TRBV5-4
CASSLGQVYEQYF
TGCGCCAGCAGCTTGGGTCAAGTCTACGAGCAGTACTTC
>.|.|TRBJ2-2|TRBV15
CATSSWLGGWTGELFF
TGTGCCACCAGCAGTTGGTTGGGGGGATGGACCGGGGAGCTGTTTTTT
>.|.|TRBJ2-7|TRBV10-3
CAISGRTVYEQYF
TGTGCCATCAGTGGGAGGACCGTATACGAGCAGTACTTC
>.|.|TRBJ2-7|TRBV7-6
CASSLYASSYEQYF
TGTGCCAGCAGCTTATACGCTAGCTCCTACGAGCAGTACTTC
>.|.|TRBJ1-1|TRBV29-1
CSAGTGNTEAFF
TGCAGCGCTGGGACGGGGAACACTGAAGCTTTCTTT
>TRBD1|.|TRBJ1-1|TRBV27
CASRGPKGTGPRMNTEAFF
TGTGCCAGCAGGGGTCCCAAGGGGACAGGGCCCAGAATGAACACTGAAGCTTTCTTT
>.|few|TRBJ1-5|TRBV28
CASSLTITGNQPQHF
TGTGCCAGCAGTTTGACTATTACTGGCAATCAGCCCCAGCATTTT
>TRBD2|.|TRBJ2-7|TRBV27
CASSFSGGTYEQYF
TGTGCCAGCAGTTTTTCGGGAGGCACCTACGAGCAGTACTTC
>.|.|TRBJ2-5|TRBV6-5
CASRTPYSQEGTQYF
TGTGCCAGCAGGACCCCGTATTCACAAGAGGGGACCCAGTACTTC
>.|.|TRBJ2-7|TRBV27
CASGLYEQYF
TGCGCCAGCGGTCTATACGAGCAGTACTTC
>.|.|TRBJ2-7|TRBV11-1
CASSLFRDAYEQYF
TGTGCCAGCAGCTTATTTAGGGACGCCTACGAGCAGTACTTC
>TRBD1|.|TRBJ1-1|TRBV28
CASSEHRGEITEAFF
TGTGCCAGCAGTGAACACAGGGGTGAGATCACTGAAGCTTTCTTT
>.|.|TRBJ2-2|TRBV19
CASSLHRDMAGELFF
TGTGCCAGTAGTCTACACAGGGATATGGCCGGGGAGCTGTTTTTT
>.|once|TRBJ2-7|TRBV19
CATSRQVFTYEQYF
TGTGCCACTTCGCGACAGGTTTTTACCTACGAGCAGTACTTC
>TRBD2|.|TRBJ2-4|TRBV13
CASSATSGKGNIQYF
TGTGCCAGCAGCGCCACTAGCGGGAAGGGAAACATTCAGTACTTC
>.|.|TRBJ1-2|TRBV19
CASSDRTNYGYTF
TGTGCCAGTTCGGACAGAACTAACTATGGCTACACCTTC